This passage covers 24 T cell receptor beta chains from one sample sequenced in a study of CD8 T cells in ankylosing spondylitis. TCRdb reprocessed the 5' RACE reads with MiXCR, giving one entry per CDR3 protein. The repertoire holds around 42,000 distinct CDR3 sequences, with 2.7% as singletons. The source material was blood, either unsorted or a sorted T cell fraction (not recorded which). All receptors derive from a male donor with ankylosing spondylitis or in good health (not recorded which).

This clonotype has a count of ten or more. The chain combines TRBV9 with TRBJ2-5; D perhaps matches TRBD2 (6 bases). Germline CDR1 SGDLS, CDR2 YYNGEE. The length of the CDR3 is 14 residues. The germline V and J ends were trimmed by 3 bases and 5 bases, with 14 bases remaining between them. The CDR3 protein is CASSARRGSETQYF. CDR3 bases: TGTGCCAGCAGCGCCCGTCGGGGGTCGGAGACCCAGTACTTC.

This clonotype was seen a handful of times. CDR3 DNA: TGTGCCAGCAGCCTACGAGGGGAGGGACCGGGCGAGCAGTACTTC. Protein sequence: CASSLRGEGPGEQYF. The chain has TRBV9 and TRBJ2-7; TRBD2 matches 7 bases. The CDR3 totals 15 residues. Trimming cost V 4 bases and J 6 bases; bases outside gene matches: 13. Germline CDR1 reads SGDLS; CDR2 reads YYNGEE.

This clonotype occurred many times. The chain couples TRBV9 to TRBJ1-3, with 8 bases that match TRBD1. CDR1 SGDLS and CDR2 YYNGEE come from the germline V gene. V was clipped by 4 bases and J by 3 bases; unmatched bases: 6. The CDR3 runs 15 residues. The CDR3 protein is CASSPGQGGGNTIYF. The CDR3, as DNA: TGTGCCAGCAGCCCAGGACAGGGCGGTGGAAACACCATATATTTT.

This clonotype was counted ten times or more. The chain recombines TRBV9 with TRBJ2-4; 7 bases map to TRBD1. Unmatched junction bases numbered 11, after V lost 5 bases and J lost 0 bases. The CDR3 has 17 residues. Germline lookup yields CDR1 SGDLS and CDR2 YYNGEE. CDR3 nucleotide sequence: TGTGCCAGCAGTACCACAGGGGAAACCACAGCCAAAAACATTCAGTACTTC. Translation: CASSTTGETTAKNIQYF.

This clonotype was detected many times. The chain combines TRBV9 with TRBJ2-3; TRBD2 might be the D (5 bases). Germline CDR1 reads SGDLS; CDR2 reads YYNGEE. V was shortened by 5 bases and J by 5 bases, with 18 bases between the two germline ends. The CDR3 runs 15 residues. The CDR3 sequence is CASSDTSGGGDTQYF. The CDR3 DNA sequence: TGTGCCAGCAGTGATACAAGTGGAGGAGGAGATACGCAGTATTTT. Combining the CDR3 with reference TRBV9 and TRBJ2-3 gives the whole variable domain DSGVTQTPKHLITATGQRVTLRCSPRSGDLSVYWYQQSLDQGLQFLIQYYNGEERAKGNILERFSAQQFPDLHSELNLSSLELGDSALYFCASSDTSGGGDTQYFGPGTRLTVL.

This clonotype was picked up many times. The chain carries TRBV9 and TRBJ2-2; D is possibly TRBD1 (5 bases). From germline, CDR1 is SGDLS and CDR2 YYNGEE. The CDR3 runs to 15 residues. The V end was cut by 5 bases, the J end by 0 bases, with 11 bases between. The CDR3 reads CASSRKGANTGELFF. The CDR3 DNA reads as TGTGCCAGCAGTCGAAAAGGGGCGAACACCGGGGAGCTGTTTTTT.

This clonotype showed up many times. J is TRBJ2-5 and V is TRBV9; TRBD2 matches 9 bases. CDR1 and CDR2 from the germline V gene are SGDLS and YYNGEE. The CDR3 sequence is 16 residues long. V dropped 3 bases and J dropped 8; count of bases not matched to a gene: 14. The CDR3 loop is CASSAGAGTSQTTQYF. As DNA, the CDR3 is TGTGCCAGCAGCGCGGGGGCCGGGACTAGCCAGACAACCCAGTACTTC.

This clonotype was detected ten times or more. This chain connects TRBV9 to TRBJ2-3, with D perhaps matching TRBD1 (5 bases). The CDR3 has 16 amino acids. Germline values: CDR1 SGDLS, CDR2 YYNGEE. Trimming shortened V by 0 bases and J by 0 bases, and 11 bases separated the two germline ends. DNA of the CDR3: TGTGCCAGCAGCGTAGGGGGCAGTGGGAGCACAGATACGCAGTATTTT. It codes for CASSVGGSGSTDTQYF.

This clonotype was seen repeatedly, ten times or more. The chain links TRBV9 to TRBJ2-1, with a tentative D call TRBD2 (5 bases). Germline V CDR1 and CDR2: SGDLS, YYNGEE. Trimming left V 3 bases short and J 5 bases short, with 15 bases between. The CDR3 spans 15 residues. The CDR3 nucleotides read TGTGCCAGCAGCGCTTCTACTAGTCCGGACAATGAGCAGTTCTTC. This codes for CASSASTSPDNEQFF. Looking up the rest from reference TRBV9 and TRBJ2-1 gives the full variable domain: DSGVTQTPKHLITATGQRVTLRCSPRSGDLSVYWYQQSLDQGLQFLIQYYNGEERAKGNILERFSAQQFPDLHSELNLSSLELGDSALYFCASSASTSPDNEQFFGPGTRLTVL.

This clonotype was counted at least ten times. This chain connects TRBV9 to TRBJ2-2, with 8 bases identical to TRBD2. V lost 0 bases and J lost 4; bases outside the gene matches: 2. Germline CDR1 and CDR2: SGDLS and YYNGEE. This CDR3 is built from 15 residues. The CDR3 sequence is CASSVVTSGTGELFF. The CDR3 DNA reads as TGTGCCAGCAGCGTAGTTACTAGCGGCACCGGGGAGCTGTTTTTT.

This clonotype was detected many times. This rearrangement joins TRBV9 to TRBJ2-3, with D possibly matching TRBD1 (5 bases). CDR3 length: 15 residues. V lost 3 bases to trimming and J lost 0 bases, with 11 bases between them. Germline-derived CDR1 and CDR2 are SGDLS and YYNGEE. The CDR3 DNA sequence: TGTGCCAGCAGCGCCTTTGGGGCTAGCACAGATACGCAGTATTTT. As protein: CASSAFGASTDTQYF. The full variable domain, completed using reference TRBV9 and TRBJ2-3, is DSGVTQTPKHLITATGQRVTLRCSPRSGDLSVYWYQQSLDQGLQFLIQYYNGEERAKGNILERFSAQQFPDLHSELNLSSLELGDSALYFCASSAFGASTDTQYFGPGTRLTVL.

Details on this clonotype: It may be a read error: a sequence one base away is much more abundant. The chain employs TRBV9 and TRBJ2-2; D remains ambiguous. Germline assignment: CDR1 SGDLS and CDR2 YYNGEE. CDR3 length equals 14 residues. With 4 bases removed from V and 0 bases from J, the gap between germline ends came to 7 bases. The DNA for the CDR3 is TGTGCCAGCAGCATAGTCACGAACACCGGGGAGCTGTTTTTT. Residues: CASSIVTNTGELFF.

J is TRBJ1-4 and V is TRBV9; D uncertain. Germline V gives CDR1 SGDLS, CDR2 YYNGEE. The ends were cut back, 4 bases at V and 8 bases at J, with 12 bases in the middle. The CDR3 has 13 amino acids. In nucleotides, the CDR3 is TGTGCCAGCAGCCCCGCGGGGAGCGAAAAACTGTTTTTT. This codes for CASSPAGSEKLFF.

Many counts were recorded for this clonotype. The V gene is TRBV9, the J gene TRBJ2-3; 7 nucleotides line up with TRBD1. CDR3 length: 15 amino acids. Germline CDR1 reads SGDLS; CDR2 reads YYNGEE. Unmatched junction bases numbered 8, after V lost 0 bases and J lost 7 bases. CDR3 sequence: CASSVGGQTQNTQYF. The CDR3 coding sequence is TGTGCCAGCAGCGTAGGGGGACAGACCCAAAATACGCAGTATTTT.

The sample holds many counts of this clonotype. DNA for the CDR3: TGTGCCAGCACCAAATTCGTCAGGAAACCCTACGAGCAGTACTTC. Its protein product is CASTKFVRKPYEQYF. The gene calls are TRBV6-1 and TRBJ2-7, with D unclear. Per germline, CDR1 MNHNS and CDR2 SASEGT. The CDR3 runs to 15 residues. Trimming took off 7 bases at V and 2 bases at J, with 18 bases between the two ends.

This clonotype has a count of ten or more. The chain employs TRBV9 and TRBJ2-7, with D unclear. The CDR3 sequence is 15 residues long. CDR1 is SGDLS, CDR2 YYNGEE, per germline. V lost 0 bases and J lost 3, with 13 bases in between. CDR3 sequence reads: CASSVGAGAYYEQYF. The CDR3 DNA sequence: TGTGCCAGCAGCGTAGGGGCAGGTGCATACTACGAGCAGTACTTC.

The table lists this clonotype with a few counts. The gene calls are TRBV9 and TRBJ2-2, with D perhaps TRBD2 (5 bases). Germline CDR1 is SGDLS and CDR2 is YYNGEE. The length of the CDR3 is 16 residues. V was shortened by 4 bases and J by 6 bases, with 19 bases between the two germline ends. CDR3 sequence: CASSRPPGVGSGELFF. DNA for the CDR3: TGTGCCAGCAGCCGACCCCCCGGGGTTGGGTCCGGGGAGCTGTTTTTT.

The rearrangement joins TRBV9 to TRBJ2-6, with 8 bases matching TRBD1. Losses at the gene ends were 3 bases for V and 1 base for J; bases not matched to a gene: 6. This CDR3 is built from 17 residues. Germline lookup yields CDR1 SGDLS and CDR2 YYNGEE. The CDR3, as DNA: TGTGCCAGCAGCGCTCAGGGGGCGGTTTCTGGGGCCAACGTCCTGACTTTC. Translated, it gives CASSAQGAVSGANVLTF.

This clonotype was detected many times. The chain recombines TRBV9 with TRBJ2-5; TRBD2 matches 13 bases. V lost 0 bases, J lost 5 bases, and 10 bases stayed unmatched. Germline-derived CDR1 and CDR2 are SGDLS and YYNGEE. The CDR3 spans 18 residues. The CDR3 spells CASSVGELAGGLTETQYF. CDR3 coding DNA: TGTGCCAGCAGCGTAGGTGAACTAGCGGGAGGGCTTACGGAGACCCAGTACTTC. Based on the CDR3 plus reference TRBV9 and TRBJ2-5, the full variable domain is DSGVTQTPKHLITATGQRVTLRCSPRSGDLSVYWYQQSLDQGLQFLIQYYNGEERAKGNILERFSAQQFPDLHSELNLSSLELGDSALYFCASSVGELAGGLTETQYFGPGTRLLVL.

Ten or more counts support this clonotype. The chain uses TRBV9 and TRBJ1-1; D ambiguous. The CDR3 covers 15 residues. Germline lookup yields CDR1 SGDLS and CDR2 YYNGEE. V dropped 5 bases and J dropped 2 bases, with 16 bases sitting between them. The CDR3 loop reads CASSPPGSFNTEAFF. The CDR3 coding sequence is TGTGCCAGCAGTCCTCCCGGTTCGTTCAACACTGAAGCTTTCTTT.

This clonotype was detected ten times or more. V gene TRBV9 combines with J gene TRBJ2-1; no firm D call. This CDR3 has 14 residues. The ends were cut back, 3 bases at V and 8 bases at J, with 15 bases in the middle. From germline, CDR1 is SGDLS and CDR2 YYNGEE. This chain's CDR3 is CASSASTPADEQFF. In DNA, the CDR3 is TGTGCCAGCAGCGCTTCAACCCCCGCGGATGAGCAGTTCTTC.

This clonotype was observed many times. The gene calls are TRBV9 and TRBJ2-2; 9 positions match TRBD2. The CDR3 covers 17 residues. Trimming cost V 4 bases and J 4 bases; bases outside gene matches: 11. Germline values: CDR1 SGDLS, CDR2 YYNGEE. CDR3 coding DNA: TGTGCCAGCAGCCCACATCTAAGCGGGAGGACCACCGGGGAGCTGTTTTTT. The encoded protein is CASSPHLSGRTTGELFF.

This clonotype was recorded many times. V is TRBV9 and J is TRBJ1-1; D not resolved. The CDR3 is 14 residues long. Germline CDR1 is SGDLS and CDR2 is YYNGEE. V lost 0 bases and J lost 0, with 6 bases in between. DNA for the CDR3: TGTGCCAGCAGCGTAGCCCAGATGAACACTGAAGCTTTCTTT. Protein: CASSVAQMNTEAFF.

This clonotype was counted ten times or more. The chain is built from TRBV9 and TRBJ2-2, with unresolved D. CDR3 size: 15 residues. The germline V and J ends were trimmed by 4 bases and 4 bases, with 14 bases remaining between them. Germline V gene lookup returns CDR1 SGDLS and CDR2 YYNGEE. The CDR3 region is CASSPSPRGTGELFF. In DNA, the CDR3 is TGTGCCAGCAGCCCCTCGCCTCGTGGCACCGGGGAGCTGTTTTTT.